This T cell receptor (beta chain) was recovered during a study of response to subunit inactivated influenza vaccine. This clonotype was counted only a few times. TCRdb passed the RT-PCR reads through MiXCR, listing each CDR3 protein once. This sample has hundreds of thousands of distinct CDR3 sequences, with about 10% found just once. Here the sequenced sample was PBMCs from blood, taken roughly 45 days after vaccination. The TCR comes from a man aged 50 to 60 who received an inactivated influenza vaccine.

The CDR3 bases are TGTGCCATCAGCTTGACAGGGACCTCCTACGAGCAGTACTTC. Translating gives CAISLTGTSYEQYF. The J gene is TRBJ2-7, the V gene TRBV10-3; TRBD1 matches 7 bases. CDR1 is ENHRY and CDR2 is SYGVKD in the germline V gene. This CDR3 spans 14 amino acids. The V segment lost 6 bases and the J segment 0 bases; nucleotides outside the gene matches: 5.